This paragraph reports one T cell receptor beta chain. Its target is unknown. In TCRdb, the RT-PCR reads were re-called with MiXCR into one record per CDR3 protein. The profile shows about 800,000 distinct CDR3 sequences, roughly 20% of them singletons. Trimming removed 7 bases from V and 0 bases from J; junction bases left unmatched: 6. This CDR3 is built from 15 residues. Germline CDR1 and CDR2: LNHDA and SQIVND (reference sequence). This sample was taken from a study of response to subunit inactivated influenza vaccine. Overall study results and limits: Each seasonal flu vaccination may recruit only limited new T cells, authors suggested.

The sequence came from a man aged 50-60 years who received an inactivated influenza vaccine. Source: PBMCs from blood, taken around 5 days after vaccination. The chain uses TRBV19 and TRBJ2-4, with 7 bases matching TRBD1. The CDR3 nucleotides are TGTGCCAGTAACAACAGGGGTCCAGCCAAAAACATTCAGTACTTC. It codes for CASNNRGPAKNIQYF.